This T cell receptor (beta chain) was found in a study of shared clonotypes between healthy human individuals. About this clone: Its target is unknown. Other DNA sequences in this specimen translate into the identical CDR3.

Points from the study as a whole: Generation probability values for non-shared clonotypes were lower than those for clonotypes shared by all four donors.

Each sample came from a Caucasian adult donor living in Nashville, Tennessee. The protocol was immunoSEQ multiplex PCR, while the TCRdb copy is restricted to in-frame clones and leaves out a portion. The sample has under 850,000 clones, over 55% seen once; the top ten hold under 2%. This clonotype was obtained from a woman aged 30 to 39 in good health. The sequenced material came from memory CD4+ T cells sorted from blood. Subset given: CD45RA-negative fraction.

CDR3 bases: TGCGCCAGCAGCTTGAGTTCGGGAAGTTACAATGAGCAGTTCTTC. Translating gives CASSLSSGSYNEQFF. The V gene is TRBV5-1, the J gene TRBJ2-1; D is possibly TRBD2 (5 bases). CDR3 length: 15 amino acids. From germline, CDR1 is SGHRS and CDR2 YFSETQ. The germline V and J ends were trimmed by 1 base and 4 bases, with 12 bases remaining between them.